The 11 T cell receptor beta chains in this list originate from one sample, sequenced in a study of response to subunit inactivated influenza vaccine. TCRdb called the RT-PCR reads again in MiXCR, with one record for every CDR3 protein. The table lists roughly 630,000 distinct CDR3 sequences, less than 15% of them singletons. The sample in question was PBMCs from blood, obtained 14 days before vaccination. The receptor set was obtained from a man between 50 and 59 years old who received an inactivated influenza vaccine.

This chain joins TRBV20-1 and TRBJ2-5; possible D gene TRBD2, 5 bases. The CDR3 extends over 13 amino acids. Germline lookup yields CDR1 DFQATT and CDR2 SNEGSKA (reference sequence). With 7 bases removed from V and 5 bases from J, the gap between germline ends came to 17 bases. This CDR3 is CSGSMDFKETQYF. The CDR3 DNA reads TGCAGTGGCAGCATGGACTTTAAGGAGACCCAGTACTTC.

This clonotype showed up many times. J is TRBJ2-7 and V is TRBV6-2 or TRBV6-3; 11 bases agree with TRBD2. This CDR3 is 16 amino acids long. Germline CDR1 is MNHEY and CDR2 is SVGEGT. J lost 1 base, V lost 3 bases, and 5 bases had no gene match. For the CDR3, the DNA is TGTGCCAGCAGTTATGTAGCGGGAGGGATTTCCTACGAGCAGTACTTC. It yields the protein CASSYVAGGISYEQYF.

In this sample, this clonotype turned up a few times. The chain carries TRBV24-1 and TRBJ2-1; 10 bases match TRBD1. Germline values: CDR1 KGHDR, CDR2 SFDVKD. CDR3 length: 16 residues. Trimming at V came to 7 bases and at J to 6 bases, leaving 11 bases not matched to a gene. CDR3 residues: CATRDTGTGEGNEQFF. The CDR3 region has the DNA TGTGCCACCAGGGATACCGGGACAGGGGAGGGCAATGAGCAGTTCTTC.

The genes are TRBV11-2 and TRBJ1-2, with 8 positions matching TRBD1. This CDR3 comprises 15 residues. Per germline, CDR1 SGHAT and CDR2 FQNNGV. J gave up 7 bases and V 4 bases, and 11 bases lay outside the gene matches. The CDR3 DNA reads TGTGCCAGCAGCTCCCCGCCGACAGGGGTGGTTGGCTACACCTTC. Amino acid sequence: CASSSPPTGVVGYTF.

This clonotype was observed a few times. CDR3 residues: CASSQQRVGTAAYEQYF. Here the CDR3 DNA reads TGCGCCAGCAGCCAACAGAGAGTGGGGACAGCCGCCTACGAGCAGTACTTC. This chain uses TRBV4-3 with TRBJ2-7; 7 positions agree with TRBD1. CDR3 size: 17 residues. V shed 2 bases, J shed 2 bases, and the junction held 12 bases outside the gene matches. CDR1 LGHNA and CDR2 YSLEER come from the germline V gene.

This chain's CDR3 is CASSGGGRGLTLEGQYF. CDR3 sequence (DNA): TGTGCCAGCAGCGGAGGAGGAAGGGGCCTAACTCTCGAGGGCCAGTACTTC. The J gene is TRBJ2-5, the V gene TRBV9; D is perhaps TRBD1 or TRBD2 (5 bases each). Germline assignment: CDR1 SGDLS and CDR2 YYNGEE. V was trimmed by 3 bases and J by 10 bases, leaving 28 bases between them. This CDR3 is built from 17 residues. The full variable domain, its missing parts supplied by reference TRBV9 and TRBJ2-5, is DSGVTQTPKHLITATGQRVTLRCSPRSGDLSVYWYQQSLDQGLQFLIQYYNGEERAKGNILERFSAQQFPDLHSELNLSSLELGDSALYFCASSGGGRGLTLEGQYFGPGTRLLVL.

In its sample, this clonotype was seen many times. Mismatch with germline at one junction end may stem from a read error. This sequence joins TRBV15 and TRBJ1-4; D is uncertain. The CDR3 contains 11 residues. CDR1 and CDR2 from the germline V gene are LNHNV and YYDKDF (reference sequence). CDR3 in amino acids: CATSRDEKLFF. For the CDR3, the DNA is TGTGCCACCAGCAGAGATGAAAAGCTGTTTTTT.

This clonotype appeared many times. The chain combines TRBV20-1 with TRBJ1-1; D may be TRBD1 (6 bases). Germline CDR1 reads DFQATT; CDR2 reads SNEGSKA (reference sequence). There are 13 residues in the CDR3. Trimming pared 3 bases from V and 1 base from J, leaving 9 bases between. The CDR3 is CSASPRGNTEAFF. The CDR3 DNA reads TGCAGTGCTAGCCCCAGGGGGAACACTGAAGCTTTCTTT.

J is TRBJ2-3 and V is TRBV3-1; D is possibly TRBD2 (6 bases). Germline CDR1 is LGHDT and CDR2 is YNNKEL (reference sequence). Trimming stripped 0 bases from V and 8 bases from J, with 21 bases between. There are 17 residues in the CDR3. For the CDR3, the DNA is TGTGCCAGCAGCCAAGATTGGCTAGGAGGGCTCCAGGGTACGCAGTATTTT. Residues: CASSQDWLGGLQGTQYF.

Only a few counts were recorded for this clonotype. The chain links TRBV2 to TRBJ2-1; D is ambiguous. There are 15 residues in the CDR3. Trimming stripped 6 bases from V and 0 bases from J, with 12 bases between. Looked up from germline, CDR1 is SNHLY and CDR2 is FYNNEI. The CDR3 DNA sequence: TGTGCCAGCAGGAGGATGTCTAGCTCCTACAATGAGCAGTTCTTC. The encoded protein is CASRRMSSSYNEQFF.

This chain uses TRBV5-5 with TRBJ2-1; D perhaps matches TRBD1 (5 bases). V lost 4 bases and J lost 5, with 19 bases in between. The CDR3 sequence is 16 residues long. Germline loops: CDR1 SGHKS, CDR2 YYEKEE (reference sequence). The CDR3 nucleotides read TGTGCCAGCAGCGGGGCCCTTTCGGCGGCCGACAATGAGCAGTTCTTC. Protein sequence: CASSGALSAADNEQFF.